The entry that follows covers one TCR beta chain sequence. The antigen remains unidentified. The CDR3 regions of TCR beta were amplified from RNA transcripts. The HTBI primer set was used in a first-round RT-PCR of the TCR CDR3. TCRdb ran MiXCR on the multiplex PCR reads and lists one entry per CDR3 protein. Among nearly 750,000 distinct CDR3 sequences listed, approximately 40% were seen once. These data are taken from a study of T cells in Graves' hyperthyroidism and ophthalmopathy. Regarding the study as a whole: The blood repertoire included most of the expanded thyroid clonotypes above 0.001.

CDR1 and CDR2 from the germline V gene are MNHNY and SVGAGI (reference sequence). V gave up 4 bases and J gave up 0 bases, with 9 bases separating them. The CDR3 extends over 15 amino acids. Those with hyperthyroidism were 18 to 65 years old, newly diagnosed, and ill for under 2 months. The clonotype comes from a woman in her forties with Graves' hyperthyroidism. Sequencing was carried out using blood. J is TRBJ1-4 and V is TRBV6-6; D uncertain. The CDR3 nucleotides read TGTGCCAGCAGTTCGGGGTGGACAACTAATGAAAAACTGTTTTTT. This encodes CASSSGWTTNEKLFF.